This entry is about one T cell receptor beta chain. The antigen remains undetermined. A library of TCRbeta sequences, prepared with unique molecular identifiers, was generated. A single record per CDR3 protein comes from TCRdb applying MiXCR to the PCR reads. This repertoire shows hundreds of thousands of distinct CDR3 sequences, under 20% found once; its top ten account for just under 30%. The CDR3 contains 12 residues. Looked up from germline, CDR1 is GTSNPN and CDR2 is SVGIG (reference sequence). V shed 4 bases and J shed 12 bases, with 16 bases lying between them. This sample is drawn from a study of T-cell reconstitution after alpha-beta-depleted transplantation in children. Overall study findings and caveats: Recipient T cells and thymic progenitors that survived gave rise to the high TCRbeta diversity observed at day 60 in some patients.

Sequenced material: PBMCs, mostly from graft donor cells, taken 360 days after TCRalphabeta/CD19-depleted stem cell transplant. The chain recombines TRBV30 with TRBJ2-1; D is possibly TRBD1 (5 bases). The receptor was derived from a boy under three years old who had a stem cell transplant for Wiskott-Aldrich syndrome, so the T cells may come from the graft donor. The CDR3 DNA follows: TGTGCCTGGATACAAGACGGACAAGCGCAGTTCTTC. Protein sequence: CAWIQDGQAQFF.